The present entry profiles one T cell receptor beta chain with its context. It has no known antigen specificity. No qualities accompany the bases; no much larger clone lies one base away. TCR beta CDR3 regions were sequenced from DNA using the immunoSEQ Assay. The paper's processing steps were these. To compute T cell density, TCR beta template counts were normalized to usable DNA, which was estimated by amplifying housekeeping genes. Richness was estimated using the preseqR package, with extrapolation to 400,000 templates for PBMC samples and to 120,000 templates for tissue samples. Clonality was defined as one minus Pielou's evenness. Tissue-enriched TCRs were identified through differential abundance testing performed on productive amino-acid clonotypes, with a minimum total count of 5 and an alpha of 0.1. Repertoire overlap between compartments was quantified with the Jaccard Index and Morisita Overlap Index. GLIPH grouped TCR beta CDR3s together with public tetramer-defined viral CDR3s, and a viral motif had to include at least three viral sequences and also show V-gene enrichment. Held by TCRdb, this immuneACCESS table contains in-frame sequences only and omits some clones. Under half of the omission traces to an unresolved V gene where checked; the cause of the rest is unknown. That table is the source of V, J and clone size, and D and trimming were worked out from the DNA. In this sample the table shows approximately 46,000 clones, approximately 80% of which occur a single time. The top ten constitute about 15% of the sample.

This sample was taken from a study of T cells in localized non-small cell lung cancer (dated by TCRdb to about 2020). Regarding the study in general: Comparing tumors with uninvolved tumor-adjacent lungs, the study looked at the T cell repertoires of around 250 patients with early-stage NSCLC. The cohort was made up of around 250 treatment-naive NSCLC patients whose localized lung tumors had been resected. A mean age of 66.3 years was recorded for the NSCLC patients, of whom under 150 were male and around 100 were female. Points the paper makes about the study in general: The highest T cell clonality was observed in uninvolved tumor-adjacent lung, where clonality exceeded that of tumor, suggesting that antigenic responses were more focused in uninvolved tumor-adjacent lung. Because multi-region tumor sequencing was not performed, intratumor heterogeneity could not be ruled out. Longer overall survival was associated with higher blood T cell density, whereas shorter survival was associated with higher adjacent-lung clonality. Of the top 100 tumor clones, a median of about 53 were detected in paired uninvolved adjacent lung; around 30 were also among that lung's top 100. Because the study design was exploratory, TCR variables were selected using unadjusted p-values without false-discovery rate correction.

The CDR3 covers 14 residues, taking in both the cysteine and the phenylalanine. CDR3 DNA is the only sequence kept; it has 42 bases, read in frame from the first base. CDR1 and CDR2, looked up from the germline V gene (reference sequence), are LNHDA and SQIVND. V trim: 2 bases; J trim: 3 bases; unmatched bases: 2. At diagnosis, peripheral blood, uninvolved tumor-adjacent lung and tumor were collected and were preserved as a mix of fresh-frozen and FFPE material. For TCR repertoire profiling, blood samples were analyzed as peripheral blood mononuclear cells. Sequenced here: peripheral blood mononuclear cells, sampled before any cancer treatment. The rearranged segments are TRBV19 and TRBJ2-5, and 8 junction bases match TRBD1. This clonotype was obtained from a man aged 35-75 years with stage III lung adenocarcinoma. The CDR3: CASSINRGKETQYF. The nucleotide sequence reads as follows: TGTGCCAGTAGTATAAACAGGGGGAAAGAGACCCAGTACTTC.